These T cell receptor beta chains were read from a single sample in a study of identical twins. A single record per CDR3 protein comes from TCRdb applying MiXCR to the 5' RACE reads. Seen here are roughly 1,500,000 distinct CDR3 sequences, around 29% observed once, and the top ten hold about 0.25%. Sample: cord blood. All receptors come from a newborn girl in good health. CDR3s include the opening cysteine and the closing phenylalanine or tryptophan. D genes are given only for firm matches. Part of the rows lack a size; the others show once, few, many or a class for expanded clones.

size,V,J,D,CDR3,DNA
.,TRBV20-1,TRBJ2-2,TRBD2,CSARDRIAGTGELFF,TGCAGTGCTAGAGATCGGATAGCGGGCACCGGGGAGCTGTTTTTT
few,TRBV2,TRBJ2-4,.,CASTTQGLAKNIQYF,TGTGCCAGCACCACACAGGGATTAGCCAAAAACATTCAGTACTTC
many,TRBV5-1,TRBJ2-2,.,CASSLSSNTGELFF,TGTGCCAGCAGTTTATCTAGTAACACCGGGGAGCTGTTTTTT
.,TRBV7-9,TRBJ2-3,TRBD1,CASSFTRTGPDTQYF,TGTGCCAGCAGCTTCACTCGGACAGGGCCAGATACGCAGTATTTT
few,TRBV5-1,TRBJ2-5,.,CASSLTTGTLQETQYF,TGCGCCAGCAGCCTAACGACAGGTACCCTCCAAGAGACCCAGTACTTC
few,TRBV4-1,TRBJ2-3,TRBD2,CASSQALGGGGRADTQYF,TGCGCCAGCAGCCAAGCCCTCGGGGGTGGCGGGAGGGCAGATACGCAGTATTTT
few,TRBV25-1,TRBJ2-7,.,CASRGNRYIYEQYF,TGTGCCAGCAGGGGTAACAGGTATATCTACGAGCAGTACTTC
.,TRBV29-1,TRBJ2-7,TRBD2,CSVFIPTSGRPYEQYF,TGCAGCGTTTTTATTCCGACTAGCGGGAGACCCTACGAGCAGTACTTC
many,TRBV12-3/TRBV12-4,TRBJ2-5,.,CASSGSKTQYF,TGTGCCAGCTCCGGAAGCAAGACCCAGTACTTC
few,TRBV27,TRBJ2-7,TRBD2,CASKPAGGHEQYF,TGTGCCAGCAAGCCAGCGGGAGGCCACGAGCAGTACTTC
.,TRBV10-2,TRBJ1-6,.,CASVEMSSYNSPLHF,TGCGCCAGCGTTGAGATGAGCTCCTATAATTCACCCCTCCACTTT
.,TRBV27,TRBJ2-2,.,CASSSAPGVLGELFF,TGTGCCAGCAGTTCCGCACCGGGAGTGTTAGGGGAGCTGTTTTTT
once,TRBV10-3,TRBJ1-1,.,CAISLTFGDTEAFF,TGTGCCATCAGCCTCACTTTCGGGGATACTGAAGCTTTCTTT
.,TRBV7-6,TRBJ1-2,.,CASSLGSSNYGYIF,TGTGCCAGCAGCTTAGGCTCGTCGAACTATGGCTACATCTTC
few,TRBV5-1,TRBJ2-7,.,CASSLAPISYEQYF,TGCGCCAGCAGCTTGGCACCGATCTCCTACGAGCAGTACTTC
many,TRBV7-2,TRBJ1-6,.,CASSLDQGHNSPLHF,TGTGCCAGCAGCTTAGATCAGGGACATAATTCACCCCTCCACTTT
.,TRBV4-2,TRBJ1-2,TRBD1,CASSQDRPGGYGYTF,TGTGCCAGCAGCCAAGATAGGCCAGGGGGCTATGGCTACACCTTC
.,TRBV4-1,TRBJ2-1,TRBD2,CASSQVTAGEQFF,TGCGCCAGCAGCCAAGTCACAGCGGGGGAGCAGTTCTTC
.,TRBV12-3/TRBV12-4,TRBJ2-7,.,CASSLTGVGSSYEQYF,TGTGCCAGCAGTCTTACTGGGGTTGGGAGCTCCTACGAGCAGTACTTC
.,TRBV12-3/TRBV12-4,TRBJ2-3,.,CASNWAGIADTQYF,TGTGCCAGCAACTGGGCAGGGATCGCAGATACGCAGTATTTT
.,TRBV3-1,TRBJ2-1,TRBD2,CASSRKLAGGPNEQFF,TGTGCCAGCAGCCGAAAACTAGCGGGGGGGCCCAATGAGCAGTTCTTC
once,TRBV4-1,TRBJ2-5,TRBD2,CASSQGLAWNEQYF,TGCGCCAGCAGCCAAGGACTAGCGTGGAATGAGCAGTACTTC